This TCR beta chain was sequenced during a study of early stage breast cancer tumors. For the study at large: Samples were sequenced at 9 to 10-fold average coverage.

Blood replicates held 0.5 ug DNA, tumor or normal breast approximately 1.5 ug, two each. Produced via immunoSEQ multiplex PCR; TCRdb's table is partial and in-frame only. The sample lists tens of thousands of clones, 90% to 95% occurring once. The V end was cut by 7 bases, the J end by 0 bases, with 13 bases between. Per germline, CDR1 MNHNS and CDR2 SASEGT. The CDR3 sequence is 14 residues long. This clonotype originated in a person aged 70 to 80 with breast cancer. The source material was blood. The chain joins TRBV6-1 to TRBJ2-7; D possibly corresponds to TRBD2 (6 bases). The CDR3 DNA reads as TGTGCCAGCACGGGGGACCTTAGCTCCTACGAGCAGTACTTC. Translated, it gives CASTGDLSSYEQYF.